The text below deals with one T cell receptor beta chain. The specificity of this receptor is unknown. Base qualities were left out, and no much larger clone turns up one base away. The germline V gene gives CDR1 as ENHRY and CDR2 as SYGVKD. Trimming takes 5 bases off V and 4 bases off J; junction bases not matched to a gene: 4. From cysteine to phenylalanine, the CDR3 is 13 amino acids long. Solely the CDR3 DNA is kept, with 39 bases framed from the first base. The sample comes from a study of blood T cell repertoires in COVID-19 (dated by TCRdb to about 2020). For context, the study as a whole: Samples from collaborators originated in the United States, Italy and Spain and spanned both the acute and convalescent phases of COVID-19. Samples were obtained from the ongoing ImmuneRACE study (first 160 participants) and from 1,254 subjects provided by 6 global collaborators. Where available, HLA class I and class II types were obtained from metadata supplied by the sample provider rather than from assay-based typing. The material from the prospective study consisted of cDNA or gDNA derived from T cells, B-cell-depleted T cells, or PBMCs. Sample metadata almost always included a de-identified subject ID, COVID-19 status, age in years and sex. The repertoires were released in a freely available public database meant as a resource for research on the immune response to SARS-CoV-2. The dataset comprised deeply sampled blood TCRbeta repertoires from subjects exposed to, actively infected with, or recovered from COVID-19. Results the study describes overall, beyond this receptor: The amount of clinical and demographic metadata varied by source and participant and was provided uncurated.

TCRbeta CDR3 regions were amplified from genomic DNA by means of the immunoSEQ Assay, a bias-controlled multiplex PCR. Processing in the source paper ran as follows. The number of nucleated cells in each sample was estimated from the amplification of reference gene primers within the assay. To quantify the absolute abundance of each unique TCRbeta CDR3 rearrangement, sequence reads were collapsed and filtered. For each sample, productive Simpson clonality was calculated as the square root of Simpson's diversity index across productive rearrangements. TCRdb obtained this table from immuneACCESS and retained in-frame rearrangements with V and J assigned. These tables miss some clones; where compared with another copy, unresolved V genes account for less than half of the shortfall, and the remainder is unexplained. V and J calls and clone size are those listed in that table; D and trimming were worked out from the DNA. The sample table lists 55,000 or so clones, approximately 90% of them with a count of one. Of the sample, approximately 6% is held by the ten largest clones.

In Seattle, one collaborating source enrolled patients while the infection was active and tracked those patients longitudinally over the course of disease. Each collaborating institution followed its own protocols to collect whole blood in K2EDTA tubes. Collaborator samples were shipped for TCRbeta analysis as frozen whole blood, isolated PBMCs, or DNA extracted from either sample type. This chain is built from TRBV10-3 and TRBJ1-2; a stretch of 7 junction bases matches TRBD1. The sequence derives from a woman in her fifties or sixties with COVID-19, enrolled during active disease. The sequenced sample was peripheral blood. The DNA sequence is TGTGCCATCAGTCAACAGGGGTTCTATGGCTACACCTTC. It codes for CAISQQGFYGYTF.